Below, 23 T cell receptor beta chains from the same sample are listed, as sequenced in a study of post-analysis software for immune sequencing data. Study-wide points: Higher frequency in patients than in controls was seen for roughly five TRBV segments, with TRBV5-6, TRBV5-1 and TRBV20-1 among them.

Prepared libraries of TCR beta cDNA carried unique molecular identifiers. TCRdb reprocessed the PCR reads with MiXCR, giving one entry per CDR3 protein. Here the sample spans hundreds of thousands of distinct CDR3 sequences, roughly 29% being singletons. Antigens of these TCRs are unknown. The sequenced sample consisted of blood. These receptors came from a girl aged 5 to 17 with multiple sclerosis.

This clonotype has just a few counts. The genes are TRBV7-6 and TRBJ2-7; either TRBD1 or TRBD2 may supply D (5 bases each). The DNA end is a closer match to TRBJ2-5, so the J assignment may be wrong. The CDR3 has 14 amino acids. Germline V gives CDR1 SGHVS, CDR2 FNYEAQ. The DNA for the CDR3 is TGTGCCAGCAGCTTCCGGGGCCCCGGGGAGACCCAGTACTTC. Its translation: CASSFRGPGETQYF.

In this sample, this clonotype turned up a few times. DNA for the CDR3: TGCGCCAGCAGCCGAGAATTAACCGGGACAGCTTCCCCGAGGGAGCAGTTCTTC. It translates to CASSRELTGTASPREQFF. The chain combines TRBV4-1 with TRBJ2-1, with TRBD1 matching over 7 bases. V lost 4 bases and J lost 10; bases outside the gene matches: 22. CDR1 is MGHRA, CDR2 YSYEKL, per germline. The CDR3 is 18 residues long.

This clonotype was found a few times. This chain joins TRBV12-3 or TRBV12-4 and TRBJ2-7; 7 bases are shared with TRBD2. Losses at the gene ends were 2 bases for V and 3 bases for J; bases not matched to a gene: 4. The CDR3 is 14 residues long. CDR3 in amino acids: CASSLRDYYYEQYF. In nucleotides, the CDR3 is TGTGCCAGCAGTTTACGGGACTACTACTACGAGCAGTACTTC.

This clonotype has only a few counts. V and J are TRBV4-3 and TRBJ2-1, with 7 bases fitting TRBD2. The CDR3 is made up of 21 amino acids. CDR1 and CDR2 from the germline V gene are LGHNA and YSLEER. V shed 1 base, J shed 3 bases, and the junction held 21 bases outside the gene matches. The CDR3 nucleotides are TGCGCCAGCAGCCAAGGAGAGTGGTTAGCGGGTTCTTTTTTGCGCTACAATGAGCAGTTCTTC. Translated, it gives CASSQGEWLAGSFLRYNEQFF.

This clonotype was seen ten or more times. The V gene is TRBV9, the J gene TRBJ2-7; D uncertain. The length of the CDR3 is 14 residues. Deletions cut 0 bases from V and 0 bases from J, with 7 bases between. Germline V gives CDR1 SGDLS, CDR2 YYNGEE. The CDR3 is CASSVGVVSYEQYF. CDR3 in DNA: TGTGCCAGCAGCGTAGGGGTGGTCTCCTACGAGCAGTACTTC.

This rearrangement joins TRBV29-1 to TRBJ1-2, with D perhaps TRBD1 (5 bases). V lost 1 base and J lost 2, with 11 bases in between. Germline V gene data show CDR1 as SQVTM and CDR2 as ANQGSEA. This CDR3 contains 14 residues. CDR3 DNA: TGCAGCGTTGAAGCGCAGGGAGGAAACTATGGCTACACCTTC. It codes for CSVEAQGGNYGYTF.

This clonotype was found a few times. The chain is built from TRBV15 and TRBJ2-5; 10 nucleotides align to TRBD1. V lost 5 bases to trimming and J lost 4 bases; unmatched junction nucleotides: 10. This CDR3 spans 16 amino acids. Germline V gene lookup returns CDR1 LNHNV and CDR2 YYDKDF (reference sequence). The CDR3, as DNA: TGTGCCACCAGCCTACAGCGACAGGGGGCTATAGAGACCCAGTACTTC. Its translation: CATSLQRQGAIETQYF.

The chain combines TRBV7-8 with TRBJ2-7; D may correspond to TRBD1 or TRBD2 (5 bases each). V lost 7 bases and J lost 2, with 12 bases in between. Germline V gene sequence: CDR1 SGHVS, CDR2 FQNEAQ. This CDR3 comprises 13 residues. CDR3 sequence reads: CASTKTGPYEQYF. CDR3 bases: TGTGCCAGCACCAAAACGGGACCCTACGAGCAGTACTTC.

The chain has TRBV4-1 and TRBJ2-1; 8 bases fit TRBD2. The germline V gene encodes CDR1 MGHRA and CDR2 YSYEKL. V shed 6 bases, J shed 5 bases, and the junction held 9 bases outside the gene matches. The CDR3 loop spans 15 amino acids. CDR3 residues: CASSYSSGSHNEQFF. The CDR3 bases are TGCGCCAGCAGTTATTCGAGCGGGAGCCACAATGAGCAGTTCTTC.

This clonotype was detected only a few times. The V gene is TRBV20-1, the J gene TRBJ2-5; D unresolved. The CDR3 totals 15 residues. Germline CDR1 is DFQATT and CDR2 is SNEGSKA (reference sequence). V lost 2 bases and J 2 bases, leaving 15 bases between the germline ends. This chain's CDR3 is CSARPSETLQETQYF. CDR3 DNA: TGCAGTGCTAGACCGTCTGAAACGCTTCAAGAGACCCAGTACTTC.

At least ten counts were recorded for this clonotype. The chain joins TRBV6-5 to TRBJ2-7; a weak D match, TRBD1 (6 bases). Looked up from germline, CDR1 is MNHEY and CDR2 is SVGAGI. The CDR3 is 12 residues long. With 6 bases removed from V and 7 bases from J, the gap between germline ends came to 13 bases. Written as DNA, the CDR3 is TGTGCCAGCAGATCACAGGGATGGGAGCAGTACTTC. It codes for CASRSQGWEQYF.

In its sample, this clonotype was seen a few times. This chain connects TRBV28 to TRBJ1-2, with 7 nucleotides matching TRBD1. CDR1 is MDHEN, CDR2 SYDVKM, per germline. This CDR3 is built from 14 residues. J lost 5 bases, V lost 8 bases, and 11 bases had no gene match. DNA for the CDR3: TGTGCCAGCTCACCAGGGGGGGTGACGTATGGCTACACCTTC. Its translation: CASSPGGVTYGYTF.

CDR3: CASSPGGSPLHF. The CDR3 nucleotides are TGTGCCAGCAGCCCAGGGGGTTCACCCCTCCACTTT. This sequence joins TRBV3-1 and TRBJ1-6; TRBD1 matches 7 bases. Germline values: CDR1 LGHDT, CDR2 YNNKEL (reference sequence). With 4 bases clipped from V and 9 bases from J, the junction kept 0 bases outside the gene matches. The length of the CDR3 is 12 residues.

V usage is TRBV6-6 and J usage is TRBJ2-7; no definite D call. V shed 11 bases and J shed 6 bases, with 17 bases lying between them. The germline CDR1 and CDR2 sequences are MNHNY and SVGAGI (reference sequence). The CDR3 length is 12 residues. The CDR3 loop is CAGTNLITEQYF. CDR3 nucleotide sequence: TGTGCCGGCACGAACCTCATAACCGAGCAGTACTTC.

The chain combines TRBV27 with TRBJ1-2, with TRBD1 identical over 8 bases. The germline V gene has CDR1 MNHEY and CDR2 SMNVEV (reference sequence). The V segment lost 5 bases and the J segment 6 bases; nucleotides outside the gene matches: 8. This CDR3 comprises 14 residues. CDR3: CASSGRTGPHGYTF. The CDR3 region has the DNA TGTGCCAGCAGTGGGAGGACAGGGCCCCATGGCTACACCTTC.

V and J are TRBV29-1 and TRBJ2-1; the match to TRBD2 covers 10 bases. The V and J ends lost 6 bases and 10 bases, in that order; junction bases with no gene match: 12. This CDR3 spans 14 amino acids. Per the germline V gene, CDR1 is SQVTM and CDR2 is ANQGSEA. In nucleotides, the CDR3 is TGCAGCGTGACGGGGCTAGCGGGGGAACACGAGCAGTTCTTC. Its translation is CSVTGLAGEHEQFF.

In its sample, this clonotype was seen a few times. This sequence joins TRBV28 and TRBJ2-7, with 7 bases lining up with TRBD1. The CDR3 is made up of 12 amino acids. V lost 5 bases and J lost 5; bases outside the gene matches: 3. CDR1 and CDR2 (germline): MDHEN, SYDVKM. In DNA, the CDR3 is TGTGCCAGCAGTACAGGGGACCACGAGCAGTACTTC. Amino acids: CASSTGDHEQYF.

The table lists this clonotype with a few counts. The V gene is TRBV20-1, the J gene TRBJ1-1; the D gene is possibly TRBD1 (5 bases). Trimming took 6 bases from V and 3 from J, leaving 11 bases between them. CDR1 is DFQATT, CDR2 SNEGSKA, per germline (reference sequence). This CDR3 has 12 residues. The CDR3 sequence is CSAREPYTEAFF. The CDR3 bases are TGCAGTGCCAGGGAGCCCTACACTGAAGCTTTCTTT.

A few counts support this clonotype. CDR3 in DNA: TGTGCCAGCAGCGCTAATGGAGGATCCTACGAGCAGTACTTC. Translated: CASSANGGSYEQYF. The chain employs TRBV7-2 and TRBJ2-7, with a tentative D call TRBD2 (5 bases). CDR1 and CDR2 from the germline V gene are SGHTA and FQGNSA. Trimming cost V 5 bases and J 1 base, with 12 bases left between them. This CDR3 has 14 amino acids.

V gene TRBV7-9 combines with J gene TRBJ2-7, with 7 bases that match TRBD2. This CDR3 has 14 residues. V trimming: 5 bases; J trimming: 4 bases; junction bases outside the gene matches: 8. CDR1 and CDR2 from the germline V gene are SEHNR and FQNEAQ (reference sequence). The CDR3 nucleotides read TGTGCCAGCAGCCCTCGGAGCGGGAAGTACGAGCAGTACTTC. Translating gives CASSPRSGKYEQYF.

This clonotype was seen many times. CDR3 nucleotide sequence: TGCGCCAGCAGCTTGGGGGACAGCAGCTACAATGAGCAGTTCTTC. Translated, it gives CASSLGDSSYNEQFF. The chain employs TRBV5-1 and TRBJ2-1, with 7 positions matching TRBD1. V gave up 0 bases and J gave up 3 bases; unmatched junction bases: 3. Germline V CDR1 and CDR2: SGHRS, YFSETQ. The CDR3 totals 15 residues.

In this sample, this clonotype turned up once. The CDR3 reads CATSSRGVSTDTQYF. CDR3 DNA sequence: TGTGCCACGAGCTCGAGGGGGGTCAGCACAGATACGCAGTATTTT. The chain uses TRBV10-3 and TRBJ2-3; D possibly uses TRBD1 or TRBD2 (6 bases each). Trimming took 10 bases from V and 0 from J, leaving 17 bases between them. This CDR3 is 15 amino acids long. Germline V lookup: CDR1 ENHRY, CDR2 SYGVKD.

A few counts support this clonotype. The chain carries TRBV4-3 and TRBJ2-1; TRBD2 matches 8 bases. The CDR3 extends over 15 amino acids. Trimming took 4 bases from V and 1 from J; bases not matched to a gene: 3. Germline V lookup: CDR1 LGHNA, CDR2 YSLEER. The CDR3: CASSRGTRSYNEQFF. The CDR3 DNA reads TGCGCCAGCAGCCGTGGGACTAGGTCCTACAATGAGCAGTTCTTC.